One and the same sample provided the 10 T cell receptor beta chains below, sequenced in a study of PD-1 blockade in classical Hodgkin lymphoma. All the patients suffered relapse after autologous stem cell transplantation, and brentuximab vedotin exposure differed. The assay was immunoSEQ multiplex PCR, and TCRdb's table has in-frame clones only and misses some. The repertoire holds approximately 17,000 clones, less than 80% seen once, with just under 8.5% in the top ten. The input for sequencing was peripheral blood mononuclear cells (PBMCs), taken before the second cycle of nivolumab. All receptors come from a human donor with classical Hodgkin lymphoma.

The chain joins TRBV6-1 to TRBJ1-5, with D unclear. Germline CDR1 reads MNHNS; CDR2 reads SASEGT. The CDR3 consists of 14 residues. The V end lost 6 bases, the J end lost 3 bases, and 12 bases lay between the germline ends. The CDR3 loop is CASSPLGSNQPQHF. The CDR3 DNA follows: TGTGCCAGCAGCCCGTTGGGGTCCAATCAGCCCCAGCATTTT.

The CDR3 here is CSVRGHRGPEAFF. The CDR3 DNA follows: TGCAGCGTGAGGGGGCACAGGGGCCCTGAAGCTTTCTTT. V and J are TRBV29-1 and TRBJ1-1; 7 bases are a match to TRBD1. The CDR3 has 13 amino acids. V shed 6 bases, J shed 6 bases, and the junction held 10 bases outside the gene matches. CDR1 and CDR2 from the germline V gene are SQVTM and ANQGSEA.

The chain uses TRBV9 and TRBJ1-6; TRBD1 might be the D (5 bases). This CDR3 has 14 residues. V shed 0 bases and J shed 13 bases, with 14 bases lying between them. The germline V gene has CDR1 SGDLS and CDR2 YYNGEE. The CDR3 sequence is CASSVGQGLSPLHF. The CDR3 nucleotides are TGTGCCAGCAGCGTAGGGCAGGGACTCTCCCCCCTCCACTTT.

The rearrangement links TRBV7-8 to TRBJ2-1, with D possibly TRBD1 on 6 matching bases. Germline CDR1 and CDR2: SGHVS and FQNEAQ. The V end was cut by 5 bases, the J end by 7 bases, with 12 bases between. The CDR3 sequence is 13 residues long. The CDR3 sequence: CASSPIRGNEQFF. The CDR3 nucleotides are TGTGCCAGCAGCCCAATTAGGGGGAATGAGCAGTTCTTC.

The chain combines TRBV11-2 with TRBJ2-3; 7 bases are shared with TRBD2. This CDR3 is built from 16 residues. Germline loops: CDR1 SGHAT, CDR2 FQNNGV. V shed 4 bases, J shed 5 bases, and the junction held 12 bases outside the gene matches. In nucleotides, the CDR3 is TGTGCCAGCAGCTCCGGAGGACGCGGGAGAAGAGATACGCAGTATTTT. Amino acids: CASSSGGRGRRDTQYF.

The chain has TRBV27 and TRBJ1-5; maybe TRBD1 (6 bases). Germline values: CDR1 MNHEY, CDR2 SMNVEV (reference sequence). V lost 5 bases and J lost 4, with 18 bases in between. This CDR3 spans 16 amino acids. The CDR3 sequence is CASSPLRGAENQPQHF. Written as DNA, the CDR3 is TGTGCCAGCAGTCCCTTGAGGGGGGCTGAAAATCAGCCCCAGCATTTT.

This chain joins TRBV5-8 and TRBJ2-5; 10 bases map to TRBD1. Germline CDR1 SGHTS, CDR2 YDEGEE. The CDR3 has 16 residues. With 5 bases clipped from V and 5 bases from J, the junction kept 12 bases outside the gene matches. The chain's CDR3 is CASRGRTGGAYETQYF. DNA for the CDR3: TGTGCCAGCAGGGGCAGGACAGGGGGAGCGTATGAGACCCAGTACTTC.

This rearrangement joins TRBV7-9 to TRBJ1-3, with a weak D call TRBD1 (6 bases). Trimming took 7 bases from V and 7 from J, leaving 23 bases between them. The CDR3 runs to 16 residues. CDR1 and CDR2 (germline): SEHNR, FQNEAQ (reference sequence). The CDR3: CASTFSPGRGPNTIYF. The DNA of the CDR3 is TGTGCCAGCACCTTCAGTCCAGGGCGGGGGCCGAACACCATATATTTT.

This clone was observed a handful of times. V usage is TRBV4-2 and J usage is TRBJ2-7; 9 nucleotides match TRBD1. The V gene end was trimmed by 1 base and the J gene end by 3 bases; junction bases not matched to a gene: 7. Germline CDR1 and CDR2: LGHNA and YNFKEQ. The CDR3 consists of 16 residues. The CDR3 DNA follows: TGTGCCAGCAGCCAAGTGGCCGGGACAGGGAGCTACGAGCAGTACTTC. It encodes CASSQVAGTGSYEQYF.

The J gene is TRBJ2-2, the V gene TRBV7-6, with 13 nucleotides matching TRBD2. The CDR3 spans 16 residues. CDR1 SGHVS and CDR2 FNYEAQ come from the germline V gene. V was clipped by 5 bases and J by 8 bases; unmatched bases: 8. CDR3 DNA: TGTGCCAGCAGCCGCGGACTAGCGGGAGAGTCTGGGGAGCTGTTTTTT. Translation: CASSRGLAGESGELFF.